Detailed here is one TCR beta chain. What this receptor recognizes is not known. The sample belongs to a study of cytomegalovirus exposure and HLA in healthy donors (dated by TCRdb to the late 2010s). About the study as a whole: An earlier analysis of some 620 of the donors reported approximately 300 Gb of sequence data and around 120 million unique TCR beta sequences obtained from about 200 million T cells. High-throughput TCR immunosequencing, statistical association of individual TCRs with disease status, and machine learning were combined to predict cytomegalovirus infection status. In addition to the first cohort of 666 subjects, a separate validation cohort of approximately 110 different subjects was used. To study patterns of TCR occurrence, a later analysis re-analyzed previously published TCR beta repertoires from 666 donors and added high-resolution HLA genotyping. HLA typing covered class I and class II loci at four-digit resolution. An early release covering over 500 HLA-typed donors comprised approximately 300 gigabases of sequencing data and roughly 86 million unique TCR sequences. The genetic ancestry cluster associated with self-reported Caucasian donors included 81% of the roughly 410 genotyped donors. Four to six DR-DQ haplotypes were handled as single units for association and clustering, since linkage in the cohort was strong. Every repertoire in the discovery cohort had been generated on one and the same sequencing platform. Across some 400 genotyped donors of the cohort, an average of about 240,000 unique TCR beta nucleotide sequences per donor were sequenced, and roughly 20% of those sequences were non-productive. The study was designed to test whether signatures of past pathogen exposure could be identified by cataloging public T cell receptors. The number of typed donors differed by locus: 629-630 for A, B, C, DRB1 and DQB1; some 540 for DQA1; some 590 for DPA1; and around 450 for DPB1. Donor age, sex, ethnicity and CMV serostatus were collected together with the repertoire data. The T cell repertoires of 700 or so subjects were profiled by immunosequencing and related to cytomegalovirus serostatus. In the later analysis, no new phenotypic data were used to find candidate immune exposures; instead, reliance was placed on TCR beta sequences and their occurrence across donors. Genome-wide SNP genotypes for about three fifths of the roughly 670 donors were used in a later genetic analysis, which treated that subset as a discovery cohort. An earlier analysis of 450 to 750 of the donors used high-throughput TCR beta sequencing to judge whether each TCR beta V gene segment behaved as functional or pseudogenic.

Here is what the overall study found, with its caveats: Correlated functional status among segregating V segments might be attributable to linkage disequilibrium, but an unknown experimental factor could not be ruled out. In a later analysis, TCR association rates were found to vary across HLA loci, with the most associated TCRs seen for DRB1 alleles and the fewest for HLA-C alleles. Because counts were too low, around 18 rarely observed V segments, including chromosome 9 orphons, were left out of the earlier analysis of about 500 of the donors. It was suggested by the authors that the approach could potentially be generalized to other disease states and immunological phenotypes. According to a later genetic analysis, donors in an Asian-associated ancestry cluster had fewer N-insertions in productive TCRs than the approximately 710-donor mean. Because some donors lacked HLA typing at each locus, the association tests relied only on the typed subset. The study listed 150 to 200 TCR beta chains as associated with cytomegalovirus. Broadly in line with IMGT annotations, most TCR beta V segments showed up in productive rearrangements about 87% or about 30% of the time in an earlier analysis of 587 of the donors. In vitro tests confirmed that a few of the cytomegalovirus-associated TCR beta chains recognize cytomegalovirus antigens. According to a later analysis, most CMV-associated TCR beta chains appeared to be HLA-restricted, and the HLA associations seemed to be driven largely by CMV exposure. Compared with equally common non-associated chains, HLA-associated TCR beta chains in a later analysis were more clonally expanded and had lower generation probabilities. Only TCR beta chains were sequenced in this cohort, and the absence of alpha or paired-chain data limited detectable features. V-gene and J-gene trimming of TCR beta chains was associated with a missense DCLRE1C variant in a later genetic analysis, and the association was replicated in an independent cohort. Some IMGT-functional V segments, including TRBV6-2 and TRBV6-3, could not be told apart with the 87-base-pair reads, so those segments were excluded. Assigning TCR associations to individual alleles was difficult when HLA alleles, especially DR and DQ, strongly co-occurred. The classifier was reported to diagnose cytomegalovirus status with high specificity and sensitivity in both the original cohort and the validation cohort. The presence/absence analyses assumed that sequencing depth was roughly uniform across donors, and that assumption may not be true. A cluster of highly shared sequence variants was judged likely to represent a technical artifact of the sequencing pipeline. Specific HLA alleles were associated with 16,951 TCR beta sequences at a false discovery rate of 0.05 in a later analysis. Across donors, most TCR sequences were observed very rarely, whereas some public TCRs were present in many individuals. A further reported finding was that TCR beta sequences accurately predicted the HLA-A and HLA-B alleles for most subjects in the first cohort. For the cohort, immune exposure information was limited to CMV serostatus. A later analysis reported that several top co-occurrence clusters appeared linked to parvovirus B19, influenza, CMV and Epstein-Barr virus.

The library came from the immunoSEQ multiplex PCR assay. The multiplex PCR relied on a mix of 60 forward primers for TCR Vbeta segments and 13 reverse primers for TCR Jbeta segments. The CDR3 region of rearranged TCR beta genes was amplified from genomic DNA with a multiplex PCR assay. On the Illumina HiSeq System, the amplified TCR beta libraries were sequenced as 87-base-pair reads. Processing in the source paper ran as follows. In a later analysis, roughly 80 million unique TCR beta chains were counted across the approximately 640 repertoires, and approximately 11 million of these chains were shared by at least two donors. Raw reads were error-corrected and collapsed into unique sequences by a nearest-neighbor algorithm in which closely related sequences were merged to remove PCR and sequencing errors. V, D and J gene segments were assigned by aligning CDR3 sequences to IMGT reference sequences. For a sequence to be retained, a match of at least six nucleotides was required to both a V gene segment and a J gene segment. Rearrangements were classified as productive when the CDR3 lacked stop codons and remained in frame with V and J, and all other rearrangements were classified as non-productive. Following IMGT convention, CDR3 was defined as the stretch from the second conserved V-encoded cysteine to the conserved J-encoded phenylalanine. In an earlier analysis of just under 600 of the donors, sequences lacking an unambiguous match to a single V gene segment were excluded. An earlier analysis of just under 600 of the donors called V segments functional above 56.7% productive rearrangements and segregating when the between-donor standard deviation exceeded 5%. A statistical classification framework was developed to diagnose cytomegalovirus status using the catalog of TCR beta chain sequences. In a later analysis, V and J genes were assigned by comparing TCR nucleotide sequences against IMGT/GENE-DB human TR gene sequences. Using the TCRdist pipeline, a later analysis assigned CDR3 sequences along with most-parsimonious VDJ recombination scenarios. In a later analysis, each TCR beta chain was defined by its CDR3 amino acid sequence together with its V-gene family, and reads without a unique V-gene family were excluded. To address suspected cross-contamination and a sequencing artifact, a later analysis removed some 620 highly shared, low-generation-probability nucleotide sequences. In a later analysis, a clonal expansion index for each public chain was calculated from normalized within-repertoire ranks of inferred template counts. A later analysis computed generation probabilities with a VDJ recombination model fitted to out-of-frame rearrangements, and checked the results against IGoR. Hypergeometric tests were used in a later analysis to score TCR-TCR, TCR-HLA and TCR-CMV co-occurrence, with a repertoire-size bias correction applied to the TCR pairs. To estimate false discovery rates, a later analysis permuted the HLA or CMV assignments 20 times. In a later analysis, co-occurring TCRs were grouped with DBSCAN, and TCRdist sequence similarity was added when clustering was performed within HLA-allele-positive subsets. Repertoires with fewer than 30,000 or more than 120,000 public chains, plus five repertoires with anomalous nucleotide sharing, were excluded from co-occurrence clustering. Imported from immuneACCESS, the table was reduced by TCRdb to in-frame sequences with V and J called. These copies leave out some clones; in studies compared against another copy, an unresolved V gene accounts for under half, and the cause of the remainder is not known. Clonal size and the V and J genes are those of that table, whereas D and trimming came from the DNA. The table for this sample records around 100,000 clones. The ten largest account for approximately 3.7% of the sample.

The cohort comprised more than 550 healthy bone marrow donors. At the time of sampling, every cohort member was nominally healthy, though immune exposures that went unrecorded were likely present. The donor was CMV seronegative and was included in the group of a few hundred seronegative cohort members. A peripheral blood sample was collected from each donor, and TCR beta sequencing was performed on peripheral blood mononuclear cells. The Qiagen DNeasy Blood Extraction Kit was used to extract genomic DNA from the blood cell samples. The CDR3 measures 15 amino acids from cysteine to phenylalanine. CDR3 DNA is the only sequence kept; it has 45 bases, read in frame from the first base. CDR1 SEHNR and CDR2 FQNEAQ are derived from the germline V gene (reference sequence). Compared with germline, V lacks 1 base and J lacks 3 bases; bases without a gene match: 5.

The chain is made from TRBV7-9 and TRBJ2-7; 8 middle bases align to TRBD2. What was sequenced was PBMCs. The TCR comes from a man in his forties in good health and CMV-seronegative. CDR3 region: CASSLGSGVDYEQYF. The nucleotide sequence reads TGTGCCAGCAGCTTAGGTAGCGGGGTCGACTACGAGCAGTACTTC.